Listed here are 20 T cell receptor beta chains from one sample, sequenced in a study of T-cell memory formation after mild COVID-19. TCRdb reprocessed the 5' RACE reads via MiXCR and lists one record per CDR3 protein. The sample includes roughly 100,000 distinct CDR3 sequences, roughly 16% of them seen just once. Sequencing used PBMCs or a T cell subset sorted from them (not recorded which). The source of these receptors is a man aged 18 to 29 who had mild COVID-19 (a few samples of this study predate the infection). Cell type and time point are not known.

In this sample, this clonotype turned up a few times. CDR3 amino acids: CASRGAGLGETQYF. Written as DNA, the CDR3 is TGTGCCAGCAGGGGAGCGGGGCTTGGGGAGACCCAGTACTTC. The chain carries TRBV12-3 or TRBV12-4 and TRBJ2-5, with 7 bases identical to TRBD2. The CDR3 extends over 14 amino acids. V shed 6 bases, J shed 5 bases, and the junction held 9 bases outside the gene matches.

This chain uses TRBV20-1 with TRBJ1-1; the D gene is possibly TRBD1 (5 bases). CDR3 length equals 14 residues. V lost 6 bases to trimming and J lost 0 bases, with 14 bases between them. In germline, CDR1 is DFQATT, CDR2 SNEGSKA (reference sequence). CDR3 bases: TGCAGTGCACCCCGGGAGGGGATGAACACTGAAGCTTTCTTT. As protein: CSAPREGMNTEAFF.

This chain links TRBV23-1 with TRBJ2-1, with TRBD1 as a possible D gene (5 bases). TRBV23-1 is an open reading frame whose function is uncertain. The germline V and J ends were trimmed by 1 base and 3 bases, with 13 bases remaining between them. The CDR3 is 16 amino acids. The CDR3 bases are TGCGCCAGCAGTCAATATTGGGGCGGTAGCTACAATGAGCAGTTCTTC. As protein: CASSQYWGGSYNEQFF.

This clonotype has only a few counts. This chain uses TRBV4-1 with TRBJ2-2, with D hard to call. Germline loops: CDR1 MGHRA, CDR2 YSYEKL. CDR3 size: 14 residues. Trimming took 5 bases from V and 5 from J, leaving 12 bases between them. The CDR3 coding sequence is TGCGCCAGCAGCACCAATATGGGGACCGGGGAGCTGTTTTTT. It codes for CASSTNMGTGELFF.

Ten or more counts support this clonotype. In DNA, the CDR3 is TGTGCCAGCAGTGAGACCTTGACGGGACTAGCCACAGATACGCAGTATTTT. As protein: CASSETLTGLATDTQYF. This sequence joins TRBV2 and TRBJ2-3, with 9 bases aligning to TRBD2. CDR3 size: 17 residues. The germline CDR1 and CDR2 sequences are SNHLY and FYNNEI. V gave up 3 bases and J gave up 2 bases; unmatched junction bases: 9.

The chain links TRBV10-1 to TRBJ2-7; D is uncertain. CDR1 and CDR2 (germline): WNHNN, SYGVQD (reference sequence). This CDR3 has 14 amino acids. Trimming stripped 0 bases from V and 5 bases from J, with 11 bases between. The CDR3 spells CASSESPGFDEQYF. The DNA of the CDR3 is TGCGCCAGCAGTGAGTCGCCCGGGTTCGACGAGCAGTACTTC.

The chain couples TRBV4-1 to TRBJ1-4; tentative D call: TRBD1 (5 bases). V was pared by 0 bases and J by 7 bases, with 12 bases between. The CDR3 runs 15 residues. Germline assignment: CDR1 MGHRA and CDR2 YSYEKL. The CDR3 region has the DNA TGCGCCAGCAGCCAAGATTGGGGGGACTTTGAAAAACTGTTTTTT. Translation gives CASSQDWGDFEKLFF.

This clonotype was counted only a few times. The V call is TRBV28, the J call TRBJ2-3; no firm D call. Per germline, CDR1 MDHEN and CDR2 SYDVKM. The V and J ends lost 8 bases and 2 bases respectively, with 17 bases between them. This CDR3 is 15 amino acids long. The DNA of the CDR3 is TGTGCCAGCTTGGGCCCCGGCAGATCCACAGATACGCAGTATTTT. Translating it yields CASLGPGRSTDTQYF.

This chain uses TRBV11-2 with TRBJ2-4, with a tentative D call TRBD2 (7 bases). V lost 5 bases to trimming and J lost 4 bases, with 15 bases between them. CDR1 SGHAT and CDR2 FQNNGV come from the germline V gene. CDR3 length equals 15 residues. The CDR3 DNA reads TGTGCCAGCAGCAGAGGGGGGGTACTAAAAAACATTCAGTACTTC. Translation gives CASSRGGVLKNIQYF. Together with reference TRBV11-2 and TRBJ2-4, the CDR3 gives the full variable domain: EAGVAQSPRYKIIEKRQSVAFWCNPISGHATLYWYQQILGQGPKLLIQFQNNGVVDDSQLPKDRFSAERLKGVDSTLKIQPAKLEDSAVYLCASSRGGVLKNIQYFGAGTRLSVL.

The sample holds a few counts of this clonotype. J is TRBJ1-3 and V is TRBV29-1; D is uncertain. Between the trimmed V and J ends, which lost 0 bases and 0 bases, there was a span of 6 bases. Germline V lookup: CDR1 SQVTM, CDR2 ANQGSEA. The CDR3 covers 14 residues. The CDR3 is CSVEERNSGNTIYF. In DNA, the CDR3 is TGCAGCGTTGAAGAACGGAACTCTGGAAACACCATATATTTT.

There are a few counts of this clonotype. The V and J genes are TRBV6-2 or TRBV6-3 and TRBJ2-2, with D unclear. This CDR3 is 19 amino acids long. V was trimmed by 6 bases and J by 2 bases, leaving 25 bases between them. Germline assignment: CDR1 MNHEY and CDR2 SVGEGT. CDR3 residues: CASSDSGPRVVKNTGELFF. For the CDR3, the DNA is TGTGCCAGCAGCGATTCCGGGCCAAGGGTCGTAAAAAACACCGGGGAGCTGTTTTTT.

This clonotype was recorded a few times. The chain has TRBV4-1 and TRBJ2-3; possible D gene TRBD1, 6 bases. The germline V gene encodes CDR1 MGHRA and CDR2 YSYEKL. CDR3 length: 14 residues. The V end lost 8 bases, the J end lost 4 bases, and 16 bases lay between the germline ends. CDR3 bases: TGCGCCAGCGCAGGACAGCCCGGGGCAGATACGCAGTATTTT. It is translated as CASAGQPGADTQYF.

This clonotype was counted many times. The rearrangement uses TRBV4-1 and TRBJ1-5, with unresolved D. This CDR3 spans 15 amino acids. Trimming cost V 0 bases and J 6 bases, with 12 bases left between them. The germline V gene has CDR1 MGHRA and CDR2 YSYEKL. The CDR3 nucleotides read TGCGCCAGCAGCCAAGATAGGTCGGGCGGTCAGCCCCAGCATTTT. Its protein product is CASSQDRSGGQPQHF.

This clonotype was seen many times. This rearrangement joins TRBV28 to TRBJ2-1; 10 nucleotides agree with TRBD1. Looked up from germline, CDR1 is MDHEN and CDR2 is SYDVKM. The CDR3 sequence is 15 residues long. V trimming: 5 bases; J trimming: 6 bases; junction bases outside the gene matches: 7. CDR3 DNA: TGTGCCAGCAGTCCCGGGACAGGGGACGCCAATGAGCAGTTCTTC. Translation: CASSPGTGDANEQFF.

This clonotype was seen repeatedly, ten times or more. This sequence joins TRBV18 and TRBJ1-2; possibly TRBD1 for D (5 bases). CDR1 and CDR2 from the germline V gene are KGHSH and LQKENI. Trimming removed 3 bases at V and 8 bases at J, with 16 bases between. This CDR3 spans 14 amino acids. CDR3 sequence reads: CASSPNGGAGGYTF. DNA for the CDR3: TGTGCCAGCTCACCCAACGGTGGGGCTGGCGGCTACACCTTC.

In DNA, the CDR3 is TGTGCCAGCGGAGATCCGGGGGTCGAGGGCTACACCTTC. Protein product: CASGDPGVEGYTF. V usage is TRBV12-3 or TRBV12-4 and J usage is TRBJ1-2, with a weak D call TRBD1 (5 bases). The V end was cut by 8 bases, the J end by 8 bases, with 18 bases between. CDR3 length equals 13 residues.

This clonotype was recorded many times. The CDR3 bases are TGTGCCAGCAGCTTAAGTCTCTCGGACTATGGCTACACCTTC. Translating gives CASSLSLSDYGYTF. The J gene is TRBJ1-2, the V gene TRBV7-2; the D is unclear. Germline loops: CDR1 SGHTA, CDR2 FQGNSA. The V end was cut by 2 bases, the J end by 3 bases, with 10 bases between. The CDR3 loop spans 14 amino acids.

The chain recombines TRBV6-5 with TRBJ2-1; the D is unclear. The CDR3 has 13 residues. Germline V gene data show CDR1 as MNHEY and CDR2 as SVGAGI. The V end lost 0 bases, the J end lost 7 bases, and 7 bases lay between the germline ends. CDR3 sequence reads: CASSYSALNEQFF. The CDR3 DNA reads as TGTGCCAGCAGTTACTCCGCACTTAATGAGCAGTTCTTC.

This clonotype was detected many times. The CDR3, as DNA: TGTGCCAGCAGCACACGACAGGCGCCTAGAGGAGATACGCAGTATTTT. Its protein product is CASSTRQAPRGDTQYF. This chain links TRBV21-1 with TRBJ2-3; TRBD1 is taken as the D call from the table, unchecked against the DNA. TRBV21-1 represents a pseudogene. The length of the CDR3 is 16 residues.

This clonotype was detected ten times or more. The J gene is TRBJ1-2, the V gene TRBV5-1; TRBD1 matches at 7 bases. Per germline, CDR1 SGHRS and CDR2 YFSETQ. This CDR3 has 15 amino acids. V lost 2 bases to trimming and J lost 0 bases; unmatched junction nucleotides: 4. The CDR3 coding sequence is TGCGCCAGCAGCTTACGGGGGACAGCTAACTATGGCTACACCTTC. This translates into CASSLRGTANYGYTF. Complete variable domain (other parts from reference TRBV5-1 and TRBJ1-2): KAGVTQTPRYLIKTRGQQVTLSCSPISGHRSVSWYQQTPGQGLQFLFEYFSETQRNKGNFPGRFSGRQFSNSRSEMNVSTLELGDSALYLCASSLRGTANYGYTFGSGTRLTVV.